What follows describes a single T cell receptor (beta chain). PCR amplification relied on 60 Vbeta primers (plus 13 Jbeta primers). TCRdb's copy holds only in-frame clones and misses some; the assay was immunoSEQ multiplex PCR. The table includes over 120,000 clones, 65% to 90% detected once. The sample comes from a study of cytomegalovirus exposure and HLA in healthy donors. The CDR3 runs to 15 residues. CDR1 and CDR2 from the germline V gene are SGHNT and YYREEE (reference sequence). Trimming stripped 4 bases from V and 5 bases from J, with 19 bases between. The TCR comes from a woman in her 30s in good health and CMV-seronegative. Sequenced input: PBMCs. The rearrangement links TRBV5-4 to TRBJ2-7, with a weak D call TRBD1 (6 bases). The CDR3 region has the DNA TGTGCCAGCAGCCCGCGTGGGGGCCACCCCAACGAGCAGTACTTC. Translated: CASSPRGGHPNEQYF.